This TCR beta chain was sequenced during a study of T cells in tumors after PD-1 blockade (dated by TCRdb to between 2018 and 2021). Study-wide context: Prior checkpoint blockade, systemic immunosuppressant use, and recent radiotherapy or other anti-cancer therapy within 4 weeks were grounds for patient exclusion. Treatment consisted of either cemiplimab 350 mg every 2 weeks or pembrolizumab 200 mg every 3 weeks. Ongoing daily vismodegib 150 mg was also given to a subset of patients during anti-PD-1 treatment. On average, tumor samples had 26,066 TCR templates (range 554-99,264) and thousands of unique clonotypes, 15 to 20-fold deeper than single-cell TCR sequencing. The study performed paired single-cell RNA and TCR sequencing on site-matched tumors from BCC or SCC patients before and after anti-PD-1 therapy. Clinical response was assessed using RECIST version 1.1. General conclusions and limits of the study: Approximately 38% of the TCR clonotypes from tumors also showed up in blood, and some novel exhausted tumor clones were present in pre-treatment blood, which suggests peripheral recruitment. Clonal replacement was seen only when comparing pre- and post-treatment samples and not when comparing two pre-treatment samples, which argues against artifacts from biopsy timing or location. Exhausted CD8+ clones expanded after therapy were found to be mostly novel clonotypes undetected pre-treatment, suggesting clonal replacement rather than reinvigoration of pre-existing clones. Where the novel T cell clones came from was not determined, and possible sources could include lymphoid organs or rare unexpanded clones inside the tumor or in the tumor periphery.

Only a few counts were recorded for this clone. Its antigen is not yet known. One base away there is no much larger clone; base qualities are not given. The immunoSEQ platform was used to carry out deep TCRbeta sequencing. As for the authors' bioinformatics: Only productive rearrangements were exported from the immunoSEQ Analyzer for further analysis. A two-sided binomial test with a Bonferroni-corrected P below 0.01 was used to identify clones that significantly expanded or contracted between timepoints. T cell phenotypes were assigned to bulk TCRbeta clonotypes by matching the clonotypes to single-cell RNA+TCR-seq clones that had the same TCRbeta sequence. Clone enrichment in tumor was calculated as tumor frequency divided by PBMC frequency from bulk TCR sequencing. GLIPH was used to group TCRs into specificity groups, clusters of distinct TCRs likely recognizing common antigens via shared CDR3 motifs. Sourced from immuneACCESS, this table was stored by TCRdb with only in-frame sequences that have V and J called. A share of the clones is absent; for the studies checked, an unresolved V gene accounts for under half, and the remainder has no known explanation. Clone size and V and J calls were adopted from that table, with D and trimming inferred from the DNA. A total of 9,000 to 15,000 clones appear in this sample, under 80% of them only once. The ten largest account for about 16% of the sample.

Read against the paper, the sample's time point label means: before anti-PD-1 therapy. The tumor biopsies were site-matched, meaning the biopsies were taken from the same primary tumor before and after PD-1 blockade. Genomic DNA extracted from tumor biopsies or peripheral blood was used for bulk TCRbeta sequencing, with input ranging from roughly 600 ng to 6,004 ng. To increase sensitivity for rare clonotypes compared with single-cell TCR sequencing, remaining biopsy material was subjected to bulk TCRbeta sequencing. Every patient had histologically proven advanced or metastatic basal or squamous cell carcinoma and was a poor candidate for surgical resection. Of the roughly ten patients making up the basal cell carcinoma cohort, 8 or 9 underwent bulk tumor TCR sequencing. Fresh biopsies were taken from the primary tumor site, and part of the biopsy material was kept in RNAlater for exome and bulk TCR sequencing.

The CDR3 numbers 13 residues from cysteine through phenylalanine. Of all the DNA, just the CDR3 is kept, 39 bases in frame from base 1. CDR1 and CDR2, looked up from the germline V gene (reference sequence), are LGHDT and YNNKEL. V was cut back by 3 bases and J by 9 bases, leaving a gap of 14 bases between them. The input for sequencing was tumor tissue, taken before anti-PD-1 treatment. This receptor was identified in a human donor with basal cell carcinoma. The V gene is TRBV3-1 (or the pseudogene TRBV3-2) and the J gene is TRBJ1-2; no D segment can be confidently identified. The DNA sequence reads TGTGCCAGCAGCCAGCAAGGAGGCGCGCGCTACACCTTC. It translates to CASSQQGGARYTF.